The rows below give T cell receptor beta chains drawn from one sample of a study of T cell responses to AZD1222 COVID-19 vaccine. Assay: immunoSEQ multiplex PCR; the TCRdb copy retains only in-frame clones and omits some. The top ten clones hold over 9.5% of a sample with about 130,000 clones, about 89% of them seen once. Sample: peripheral blood, taken on day 0 of AZD1222 vaccination. These receptors came from an adult in good health. Both conserved end residues are part of each CDR3. Each record gives: CDR3 protein, CDR3 DNA, clone size, D gene, V gene, J gene. The D gene is left open where the match is weak. Size tells how often a clone was seen (once, few, many) or the class of an expanded clone, and some rows leave it out.

CASSLTGGRDYEQYF	TGCGCCAGCAGCCTTACCGGGGGGAGAGACTACGAGCAGTACTTC	NA	TRBD2	TRBV4-1	TRBJ2-7
CASSGQVPYEQYF	TGTGCCAGCAGTGGACAGGTCCCCTACGAGCAGTACTTC	NA	TRBD1	TRBV12-3/TRBV12-4	TRBJ2-7
CASTSPTEAFF	TGCGCCAGCACGTCACCCACGGAAGCTTTCTTT	NA	NA	TRBV10-2	TRBJ1-1
CASSPGGADEQYF	TGTGCCAGCAGTCCCGGGGGGGCGGACGAGCAGTACTTC	NA	TRBD2	TRBV6-2/TRBV6-3	TRBJ2-7
CASSSLLAGAYNEQFF	TGCGCCAGCAGCTCTCTGCTAGCGGGGGCTTACAATGAGCAGTTCTTC	NA	TRBD2	TRBV5-1	TRBJ2-1
CASSPPPLGEQYF	TGTGCCAGCAGCCCGCCACCACTAGGTGAGCAGTACTTC	NA	NA	TRBV7-8	TRBJ2-7
CASSGSFYGYTF	TGTGCCAGCAGCGGCAGCTTCTATGGCTACACCTTC	once	NA	TRBV11-2	TRBJ1-2
CAISDPSASATGELFF	TGTGCCATCAGTGATCCGTCGGCTAGTGCCACCGGGGAGCTGTTTTTT	NA	NA	TRBV10-3	TRBJ2-2
CASNRDPLKNEKLFF	TGTGCCAGTAACCGGGATCCACTAAAGAATGAAAAACTGTTTTTT	NA	NA	TRBV19	TRBJ1-4
CASSPPGPRDTEAFF	TGTGCCAGCAGCCCACCTGGCCCGCGGGACACTGAAGCTTTCTTT	NA	NA	TRBV3-1/TRBV3-2	TRBJ1-1
CASRLASLGGNQPQHF	TGTGCAAGTCGCTTAGCGTCCCTTGGGGGCAATCAGCCCCAGCATTTT	NA	NA	TRBV12-2	TRBJ1-5
CAIEGTGELFF	TGTGCCATCGAAGGGACCGGGGAGCTGTTTTTT	NA	NA	TRBV10-3	TRBJ2-2
CASSVQGSEQYF	TGCGCCAGCAGCGTCCAGGGGAGCGAGCAGTACTTC	NA	NA	TRBV5-1	TRBJ2-7
CSVRDRGSRGEQFF	TGCAGCGTCCGGGACAGGGGAAGCAGGGGTGAGCAGTTCTTC	NA	TRBD1	TRBV29-1	TRBJ2-1
CASSSWDRGQYTEAFF	TGTGCCAGTAGTAGCTGGGACAGGGGGCAATACACTGAAGCTTTCTTT	NA	TRBD1	TRBV19	TRBJ1-1
CASSPAQGNEQFF	TGTGCCAGCAGCCCCGCCCAGGGCAATGAGCAGTTCTTC	NA	NA	TRBV7-9	TRBJ2-1
CASSLLSGGPSTDTQYF	TGCGCCAGCAGCTTGCTTAGCGGGGGGCCTAGCACAGATACGCAGTATTTT	NA	TRBD2	TRBV5-1	TRBJ2-3
CASRTSTGDGNTIYF	TGCGCCAGCAGAACCTCAACAGGGGACGGAAACACCATATATTTT	NA	TRBD1	TRBV5-1	TRBJ1-3
CASSVGAGTRTDTQYF	TGTGCCAGCAGCGTAGGCGCGGGGACCCGCACAGATACGCAGTATTTT	NA	NA	TRBV9	TRBJ2-3
CAISPGQGVMNTEAFF	TGTGCCATCAGCCCCGGACAGGGGGTCATGAACACTGAAGCTTTCTTT	NA	TRBD1	TRBV10-3	TRBJ1-1
CASSTSGLARSTDTQYF	TGCGCCAGCAGCACGTCGGGACTAGCGAGGAGCACAGATACGCAGTATTTT	once	TRBD2	TRBV5-1	TRBJ2-3
CASSHVQEQFF	TGTGCCAGCAGCCACGTCCAGGAGCAGTTCTTC	NA	NA	TRBV6-1	TRBJ2-1
CSASLAFSTDTQYF	TGCAGTGCTAGTCTCGCGTTTAGCACAGATACGCAGTATTTT	NA	NA	TRBV20-1	TRBJ2-3
CASSLLAIPYEQYF	TGTGCCAGCAGTTTATTGGCAATTCCCTACGAGCAGTACTTC	NA	NA	TRBV28	TRBJ2-7
CASSAVEQGEQFF	TGTGCCAGCAGTGCGGTGGAGCAAGGTGAGCAGTTCTTC	NA	NA	TRBV2	TRBJ2-1